These 20 T cell receptor beta chains were sequenced from one sample in a study of PD-1 blockade in mismatch repair-deficient tumors. Some clones are missing from TCRdb's copy, which holds only in-frame ones; the method was immunoSEQ multiplex PCR. The sample records tens of thousands of clones, 65% to 85% being singletons. Sequences were derived from peripheral blood, sampled 12 weeks after starting pembrolizumab. Source of these receptors: an adult with mismatch repair-deficient cancer.

This clone turned up a few times. This chain's CDR3 is CASSIIAGARHEQYF. The DNA for the CDR3 is TGTGCCAGTAGTATAATAGCGGGAGCGCGACACGAGCAGTACTTC. The rearrangement links TRBV19 to TRBJ2-7; 9 bases align to TRBD2. The CDR3 contains 15 residues. Germline lookup yields CDR1 LNHDA and CDR2 SQIVND (reference sequence). The V and J ends lost 2 bases and 5 bases, in that order; junction bases with no gene match: 7.

The V and J genes are TRBV21-1 and TRBJ1-1; the table's D call of TRBD1 was not tested on the DNA. TRBV21-1 is an annotated pseudogene. There are 13 residues in the CDR3. CDR3 residues: CASSFPPDRETFF. The CDR3 region has the DNA TGTGCCAGCAGCTTCCCCCCGGACAGGGAAACTTTCTTT.

CDR3 coding DNA: TGTGCCAGCAAGGACAGGGTGGAGACCCAGTACTTC. The encoded protein is CASKDRVETQYF. This sequence joins TRBV27 and TRBJ2-5; 8 bases agree with TRBD1. Trimming at V came to 7 bases and at J to 5 bases, leaving 3 bases not matched to a gene. Germline loops: CDR1 MNHEY, CDR2 SMNVEV (reference sequence). The length of the CDR3 is 12 residues.

The chain recombines TRBV27 with TRBJ2-7, with D possibly matching TRBD2 (6 bases). V lost 5 bases to trimming and J lost 4 bases, with 21 bases between them. This CDR3 is built from 16 residues. CDR1 is MNHEY and CDR2 is SMNVEV in the germline V gene (reference sequence). The CDR3 is CASSPGRGTGIYEQYF. DNA for the CDR3: TGTGCCAGCAGTCCAGGTCGGGGGACTGGGATATACGAGCAGTACTTC.

This chain joins TRBV19 and TRBJ2-1; a possible D gene is TRBD1 (6 bases). Germline values: CDR1 LNHDA, CDR2 SQIVND (reference sequence). The V end was cut by 5 bases, the J end by 7 bases, with 21 bases between. CDR3 length: 16 amino acids. This CDR3 is CASSPQGLYHGNEQFF. CDR3 DNA sequence: TGTGCCAGTAGTCCACAGGGCTTATACCATGGGAATGAGCAGTTCTTC.

The V gene is TRBV11-3, the J gene TRBJ2-1; a possible D gene is TRBD1 (6 bases). V was cut by 1 base and J by 4 bases, with 11 bases left in between. Germline lookup yields CDR1 SGHNT and CDR2 YENEEA. CDR3 length: 15 residues. CDR3: CASSLGGPTYNEQFF. CDR3 bases: TGTGCCAGCAGCTTAGGGGGGCCTACATACAATGAGCAGTTCTTC.

The chain is built from TRBV11-3 and TRBJ1-1, with D uncertain. Germline CDR1 SGHNT, CDR2 YENEEA. The CDR3 is 15 amino acids. Trimming removed 0 bases at V and 3 bases at J, with 11 bases between. CDR3 sequence (DNA): TGTGCCAGCAGCTTAGATGAGGCTGCAGACACTGAAGCTTTCTTT. This translates into CASSLDEAADTEAFF.

This sequence joins TRBV11-2 and TRBJ2-1, with D tentatively TRBD1 (6 bases). V was cut by 0 bases and J by 7 bases, with 19 bases left in between. Per germline, CDR1 SGHAT and CDR2 FQNNGV. The CDR3 runs 17 residues. CDR3 DNA sequence: TGTGCCAGCAGCTTAGATCAGGGGAGACGGGACCTAAATGAGCAGTTCTTC. It specifies CASSLDQGRRDLNEQFF.

This chain connects TRBV30 to TRBJ2-1; D is undetermined. The V gene's germline CDR1 is GTSNPN and CDR2 SVGIG (reference sequence). Trimming took off 7 bases at V and 5 bases at J, with 12 bases between the two ends. CDR3 length equals 12 residues. This chain's CDR3 is CAYQDGNNEQFF. The DNA of the CDR3 is TGTGCCTACCAAGACGGAAACAATGAGCAGTTCTTC.

J is TRBJ2-2 and V is TRBV4-1; D not certain. CDR3 length equals 16 residues. Germline V gene sequence: CDR1 MGHRA, CDR2 YSYEKL. Deletions cut 0 bases from V and 1 base from J, with 9 bases between. The DNA for the CDR3 is TGCGCCAGCAGCCAAGACCCGGGCAGGAACACCGGGGAGCTGTTTTTT. Protein product: CASSQDPGRNTGELFF.

This clone was seen just once. The chain joins TRBV9 to TRBJ2-2; 8 nucleotides match TRBD2. The CDR3 extends over 15 amino acids. CDR1 is SGDLS and CDR2 is YYNGEE in the germline V gene. V lost 4 bases and J lost 1; bases outside the gene matches: 3. CDR3 bases: TGTGCCAGCAGCCCGGGGGGGTTGAACACCGGGGAGCTGTTTTTT. It is translated as CASSPGGLNTGELFF.

The chain couples TRBV11-2 to TRBJ1-1; D gene ambiguous. The V end lost 0 bases, the J end lost 1 base, and 9 bases lay between the germline ends. CDR3 length: 15 residues. Germline assignment: CDR1 SGHAT and CDR2 FQNNGV. The CDR3 DNA follows: TGTGCCAGCAGCTTAGACGGATCAGGGAACACTGAAGCTTTCTTT. Translating gives CASSLDGSGNTEAFF.

The V call is TRBV29-1, the J call TRBJ1-1; TRBD1 is a possible D gene (6 bases). Trimming shortened V by 0 bases and J by 3 bases, and 14 bases separated the two germline ends. Germline V gene data show CDR1 as SQVTM and CDR2 as ANQGSEA. The CDR3 has 15 amino acids. For the CDR3, the DNA is TGCAGCGTTGAAGACCAAGGGGGGTTCGACACTGAAGCTTTCTTT. Its protein product is CSVEDQGGFDTEAFF.

This rearrangement joins TRBV5-4 to TRBJ2-7, with a weak D call TRBD2 (5 bases). Looked up from germline, CDR1 is SGHNT and CDR2 is YYREEE (reference sequence). This CDR3 is built from 16 residues. Between the trimmed V and J ends, which lost 4 bases and 2 bases, there was a span of 19 bases. CDR3 DNA: TGTGCCAGCAGCCAAGCGGTGGCGGACTCCGCCTACGAGCAGTACTTC. Translating it yields CASSQAVADSAYEQYF.

The V call is TRBV6-5, the J call TRBJ2-3; TRBD1 or TRBD2 may be the D gene (5 bases each). There are 16 residues in the CDR3. Germline-derived CDR1 and CDR2 are MNHEY and SVGAGI. V shed 2 bases and J shed 1 base, with 13 bases lying between them. The CDR3 loop reads CASSYGSGHRTDTQYF. The CDR3 nucleotides read TGTGCCAGCAGTTACGGGAGCGGACACCGCACAGATACGCAGTATTTT.

This clone is a singleton in its sample. This chain connects TRBV5-6 to TRBJ2-7; TRBD1 agrees at 7 bases. Germline trimming cut 1 base from V and 2 bases from J; bases unmatched to any gene: 12. There are 17 residues in the CDR3. Germline V CDR1 and CDR2: SGHDT, YYEEEE. CDR3 in DNA: TGTGCCAGCAGCTTGAGGAGGACAGGTAAAAATCCCTACGAGCAGTACTTC. It specifies CASSLRRTGKNPYEQYF.

This chain uses TRBV11-2 with TRBJ2-1; D possibly corresponds to TRBD2 (6 bases). CDR3 size: 16 residues. Trimming removed 5 bases at V and 6 bases at J, with 20 bases between. The germline gives CDR1 SGHAT, CDR2 FQNNGV. The CDR3 region has the DNA TGTGCCAGCAGCCTCCTGGGGGGTTATTGGCCCAATGAGCAGTTCTTC. Translation gives CASSLLGGYWPNEQFF.

In nucleotides, the CDR3 is TGTGCCAGCAGCTCACTGGGCGCGGGAACGGGGACAGATACGCAGTATTTT. Its protein is CASSSLGAGTGTDTQYF. This chain uses TRBV7-3 with TRBJ2-3; a possible D gene is TRBD2 (6 bases). This CDR3 spans 17 amino acids. Between the trimmed V and J ends, which lost 4 bases and 3 bases, there was a span of 20 bases. Germline V lookup: CDR1 SGHTA, CDR2 FQGTGA.

J is TRBJ2-1 and V is TRBV28, with TRBD2 matching 12 bases. The trim removed 7 bases at V and 7 bases at J, leaving 11 bases unmatched. The CDR3 is 16 amino acids. In germline, CDR1 is MDHEN, CDR2 SYDVKM. In DNA, the CDR3 is TGTGCCAGCACCAACCCCCTAGCGGGAGGGTTTAATGAGCAGTTCTTC. This codes for CASTNPLAGGFNEQFF.

Here the CDR3 reads CASSPLGQVGGNQPQHF. The CDR3 coding sequence is TGTGCCAGCTCACCACTGGGCCAGGTAGGAGGCAATCAGCCCCAGCATTTT. The V gene is TRBV18, the J gene TRBJ1-5; D remains unclear. The germline V gene encodes CDR1 KGHSH and CDR2 LQKENI. The CDR3 is 17 residues long. V gave up 1 base and J gave up 2 bases, with 15 bases separating them. Variable domain in full (rest from reference TRBV18 and TRBJ1-5): NAGVMQNPRHLVRRRGQEARLRCSPMKGHSHVYWYRQLPEEGLKFMVYLQKENIIDESGMPKERFSAEFPKEGPSILRIQQVVRGDSAAYFCASSPLGQVGGNQPQHFGDGTRLSIL.